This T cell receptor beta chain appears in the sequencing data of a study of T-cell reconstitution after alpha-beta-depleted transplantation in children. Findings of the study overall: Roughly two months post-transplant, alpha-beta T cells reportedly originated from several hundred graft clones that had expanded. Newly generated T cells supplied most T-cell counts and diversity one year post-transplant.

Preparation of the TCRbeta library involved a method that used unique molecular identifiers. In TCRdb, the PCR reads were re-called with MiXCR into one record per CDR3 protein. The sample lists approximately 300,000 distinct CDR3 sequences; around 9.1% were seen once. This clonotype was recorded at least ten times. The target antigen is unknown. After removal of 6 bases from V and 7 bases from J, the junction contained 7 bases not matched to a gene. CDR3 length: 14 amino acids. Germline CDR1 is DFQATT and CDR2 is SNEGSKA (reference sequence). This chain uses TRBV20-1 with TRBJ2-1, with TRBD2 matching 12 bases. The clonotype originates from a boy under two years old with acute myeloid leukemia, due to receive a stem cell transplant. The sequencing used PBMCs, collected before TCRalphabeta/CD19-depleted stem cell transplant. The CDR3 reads CSALAGGPKNEQFF. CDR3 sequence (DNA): TGCAGTGCCCTAGCGGGAGGGCCCAAAAATGAGCAGTTCTTC.